This TCR beta chain was found in a study of PD-1 blockade in classical Hodgkin lymphoma. Only in-frame clones appear in the TCRdb table, and some are missing; sequencing was by immunoSEQ multiplex PCR. The sample includes 20,000 to 25,000 clones, approximately 91% of them seen just once. Study observations and caveats: What drove the repertoire differences, possibly disease activity or prior therapy, has not been defined. Newly diagnosed patients were reported to start with lower TCR diversity than healthy donors.

This clone was seen only a few times. Its antigen is unidentified. As to time point: newly diagnosed, previously untreated cHL patient sample. Purification of CD4+ T cells from thawed PBMCs was performed via magnetic negative selection. Investigators turned to newly diagnosed, untreated classical Hodgkin lymphoma PBMCs for comparison. Sequencing used CD4+ T cells from blood. The receptor's source is a human donor with classical Hodgkin lymphoma.

DNA for the CDR3: TGTGCCAGCAGCCTGACGACAGGGCTCGAGCAGTACTTC. It encodes CASSLTTGLEQYF. The V and J genes are TRBV7-8 and TRBJ2-7, with TRBD1 identical over 7 bases. The V and J ends lost 5 bases and 6 bases, in that order; junction bases with no gene match: 7. This CDR3 region has 13 residues. The germline CDR1 and CDR2 sequences are SGHVS and FQNEAQ.